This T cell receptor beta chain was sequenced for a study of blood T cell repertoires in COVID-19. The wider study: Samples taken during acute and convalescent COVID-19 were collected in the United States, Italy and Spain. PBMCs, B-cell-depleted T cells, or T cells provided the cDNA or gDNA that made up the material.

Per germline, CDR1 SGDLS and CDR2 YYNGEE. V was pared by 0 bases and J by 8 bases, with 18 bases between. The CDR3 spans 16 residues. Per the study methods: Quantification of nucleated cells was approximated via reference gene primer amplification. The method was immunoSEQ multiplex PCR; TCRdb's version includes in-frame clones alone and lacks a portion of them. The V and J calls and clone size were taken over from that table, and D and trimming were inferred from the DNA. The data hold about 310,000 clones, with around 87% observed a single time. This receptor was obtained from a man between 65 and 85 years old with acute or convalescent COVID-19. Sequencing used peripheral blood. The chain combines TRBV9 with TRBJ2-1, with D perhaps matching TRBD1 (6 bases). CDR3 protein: CASSVEGGSMVDEQFF. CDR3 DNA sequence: TGTGCCAGCAGCGTAGAAGGGGGATCCATGGTCGATGAGCAGTTCTTC.